The clone carrying this T cell receptor beta chain has just one count. Its antigen is unidentified. The protocol was immunoSEQ multiplex PCR, while the TCRdb copy is restricted to in-frame clones and leaves out a portion. The sample has 80,000 to 95,000 clones, roughly 91% seen once; the top ten hold roughly 2%. This sample is part of a study of graft-versus-host responses after intestinal transplantation. CDR1 and CDR2 from the germline V gene are LNHDA and SQIVND (reference sequence). This CDR3 has 12 residues. V was clipped by 9 bases and J by 7 bases; unmatched bases: 8. The V gene is TRBV19, the J gene TRBJ1-2; 7 bases are shared with TRBD1. This receptor was taken from a human donor who received an intestinal transplant. The sample consisted of unstimulated CD8+ T cells sorted from spleen or lymph node cells, taken before intestinal transplant. The CDR3 region has the DNA TGTGCCAGCACCACAGGGGTGGTTGGCTACACCTTC. Translation: CASTTGVVGYTF.